The 10 T cell receptor beta chains below all came from one sample that was sequenced in a study of tumor and adjacent non-tumor tissue in lung cancer. The template was RNA from unsorted bulk tissue. The library came from three nested PCR rounds adapted from ARM-PCR protocols. MiXCR, applied by TCRdb to the multiplex PCR reads, yields one record per CDR3 protein. The sample yields approximately 120,000 distinct CDR3 sequences, 75% seen once. Material for sequencing was lung tumor tissue. The receptor set was obtained from a woman aged 55-75 years with non-small cell lung cancer.

As concerns this clonotype: With a much larger clone just one base away, this may be a read error. This sequence joins TRBV4-3 and TRBJ2-7; a possible D gene is TRBD2 (5 bases). The CDR3 covers 13 residues. The V gene's germline CDR1 is LGHNA and CDR2 YSLEER. V lost 2 bases and J lost 2, with 7 bases in between. CDR3 sequence reads: CASSQKRAYEQYF. For the CDR3, the DNA is TGCGCCAGCAGCCAAAAGAGGGCCTACGAGCAGTACTTC.

About this clonotype itself: Mismatch with germline at one junction end may stem from a read error. The chain combines TRBV4-3 with TRBJ2-3, with TRBD2 matching 7 bases. CDR3 length: 14 residues. Germline V lookup: CDR1 LGHNA, CDR2 YSLEER. The CDR3 region is CVSSHAGVADTQYF. The CDR3 DNA reads TGCGTCAGCAGCCATGCGGGAGTGGCAGATACTCAGTATTTT.

This clonotype was seen at least ten times. The CDR3 bases are TGTGCCAGCAGCCTCTCCAAGTTGGGCGAGCAGTACTTC. This translates into CASSLSKLGEQYF. J is TRBJ2-7 and V is TRBV13; D gene uncertain. V was pared by 5 bases and J by 6 bases, with 14 bases between. Germline V gene data show CDR1 as PRHDT and CDR2 as FYEKMQ (reference sequence). The CDR3 is 13 residues long.

This clonotype was recorded at least ten times. This rearrangement joins TRBV12-3 or TRBV12-4 to TRBJ1-2; 8 bases fit TRBD1. V trimming: 5 bases; J trimming: 6 bases; junction bases outside the gene matches: 17. The CDR3 loop spans 17 amino acids. CDR3 loop: CASSTRQGFLLRDGYTF. CDR3 nucleotide sequence: TGTGCCAGCAGTACCCGACAGGGGTTCCTCCTAAGGGATGGCTACACCTTC.

With respect to this clonotype: The germline gene is not matched at one end of the junction; a read error may be the cause. The chain couples TRBV18 to TRBJ2-7; 8 bases line up with TRBD1. The germline gives CDR1 KGHSH, CDR2 LQKENI. CDR3 length: 14 amino acids. The chain's CDR3 is CVSSRGQGGYVQYF. The CDR3 DNA reads TGTGTCAGCTCAAGAGGACAGGGAGGCTACGTGCAGTACTTC. Variable domain in full (rest from reference TRBV18 and TRBJ2-7): NAGVMQNPRHLVRRRGQEARLRCSPMKGHSHVYWYRQLPEEGLKFMVYLQKENIIDESGMPKERFSAEFPKEGPSILRIQQVVRGDSAAYFCVSSRGQGGYVQYFGPGTRLTVT.

Regarding this clonotype: The junction differs from germline at one of its ends, possibly a read error. This chain links TRBV11-3 with TRBJ2-1; D is unresolved. The length of the CDR3 is 12 residues. CDR1 and CDR2 (germline): SGHNT, YENEEA. The CDR3 region is CANSQSYNEQFF. In nucleotides, the CDR3 is TGTGCCAACAGCCAGAGCTACAATGAGCAATTCTTC. The complete variable domain, with remaining parts taken from reference TRBV11-3 and TRBJ2-1, reads EAGVVQSPRYKIIEKKQPVAFWCNPISGHNTLYWYLQNLGQGPELLIRYENEEAVDDSQLPKDRFSAERLKGVDSTLKIQPAELGDSAVYLCANSQSYNEQFFGPGTRLTVL.

On this clonotype itself: One junction end does not reproduce the germline sequence, and a read error may be involved. This chain links TRBV11-2 with TRBJ1-6; 7 bases agree with TRBD1. Germline V gene sequence: CDR1 SGHAT, CDR2 FQNNGV. There are 14 residues in the CDR3. The CDR3 DNA is TGTGCCAACTGCTCCAGGGGGGAAAATTCACCCTTCCACTTT. Translated, it gives CANCSRGENSPFHF.

Concerning this clonotype itself: One junction end does not reproduce the germline sequence, and a read error may be involved. V usage is TRBV11-3 and J usage is TRBJ1-1; maybe TRBD1 (5 bases). Germline V gene sequence: CDR1 SGHNT, CDR2 YENEEA. The CDR3 covers 15 residues. CDR3: CVSNLVGAMNTEAFF. For the CDR3, the DNA is TGTGTCAGCAACTTAGTTGGGGCCATGAACACTGAAGCTTTCTTT.

The V and J genes are TRBV12-3 or TRBV12-4 and TRBJ2-6; 8 nucleotides line up with TRBD1. V dropped 9 bases and J dropped 5; count of bases not matched to a gene: 18. There are 18 residues in the CDR3. For the CDR3, the DNA is TGTGCCAGAACCCCTAATACAGGGGGATCTACTAGGGCCAACGTCCTGACTTTC. Its translation is CARTPNTGGSTRANVLTF.

For this clonotype: Sequence at one end of the junction differs from germline and may be a read error. The chain links TRBV4-3 to TRBJ1-2, with D possibly matching TRBD1 (5 bases). The germline V gene encodes CDR1 LGHNA and CDR2 YSLEER. The CDR3 is made up of 16 amino acids. The CDR3 coding sequence is TGCGCCGGCAGCGGCGGAGAGGGGAGTCATAACTATGGCTACACCTTC. It yields the protein CAGSGGEGSHNYGYTF.